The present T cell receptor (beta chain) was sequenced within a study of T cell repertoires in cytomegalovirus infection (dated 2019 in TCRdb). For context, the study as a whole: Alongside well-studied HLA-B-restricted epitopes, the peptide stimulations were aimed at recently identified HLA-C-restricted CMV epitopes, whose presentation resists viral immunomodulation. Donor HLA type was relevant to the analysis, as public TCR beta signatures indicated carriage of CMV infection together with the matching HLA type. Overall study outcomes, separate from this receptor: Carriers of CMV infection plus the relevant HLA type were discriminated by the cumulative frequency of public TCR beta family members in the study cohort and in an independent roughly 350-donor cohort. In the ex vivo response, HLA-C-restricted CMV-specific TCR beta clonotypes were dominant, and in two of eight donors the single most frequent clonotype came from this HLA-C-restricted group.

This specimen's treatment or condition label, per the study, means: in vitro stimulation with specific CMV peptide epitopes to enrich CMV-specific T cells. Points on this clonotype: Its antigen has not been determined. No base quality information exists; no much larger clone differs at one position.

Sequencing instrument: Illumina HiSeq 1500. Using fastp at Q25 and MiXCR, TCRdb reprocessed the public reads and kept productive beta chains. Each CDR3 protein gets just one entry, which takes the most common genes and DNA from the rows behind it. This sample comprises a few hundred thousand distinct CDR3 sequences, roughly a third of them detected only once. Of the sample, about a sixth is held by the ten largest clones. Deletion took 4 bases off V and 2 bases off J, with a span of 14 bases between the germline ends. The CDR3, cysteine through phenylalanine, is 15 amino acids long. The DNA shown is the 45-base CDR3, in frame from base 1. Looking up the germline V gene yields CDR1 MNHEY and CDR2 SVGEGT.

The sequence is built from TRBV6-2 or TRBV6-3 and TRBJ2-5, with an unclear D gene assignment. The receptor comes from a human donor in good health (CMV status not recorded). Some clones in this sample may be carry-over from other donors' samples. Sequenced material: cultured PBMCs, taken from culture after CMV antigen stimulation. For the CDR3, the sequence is CASSFSVGGQETQYF. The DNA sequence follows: TGTGCCAGCAGTTTTTCTGTCGGCGGACAAGAGACCCAGTACTTC.